This record covers a single T cell receptor (beta chain). This entry belongs to a study of blood T cell repertoires in COVID-19. Turning to the study itself: The analysed material was cDNA or gDNA that came from T cells, B-cell-depleted T cells, or PBMCs.

TCRdb's copy holds only in-frame clones and misses some; the assay was immunoSEQ multiplex PCR. The data contain over 200,000 clones, around 90% of them seen just once; the ten biggest clones take up 0.65% to 0.9%. CDR3 length: 15 amino acids. CDR1 is LNHDA and CDR2 is SQIVND in the germline V gene (reference sequence). Trimming stripped 1 base from V and 1 base from J, with 8 bases between. This receptor was taken from a woman aged 25 to 39 with acute or convalescent COVID-19. The sequenced material came from peripheral blood. This chain links TRBV19 with TRBJ2-4; D may be TRBD2 (6 bases). CDR3 residues: CASSIVGGAKNIQYF. CDR3 nucleotide sequence: TGTGCCAGTAGTATAGTTGGGGGGGCCAAAAACATTCAGTACTTC.